This T cell receptor (beta chain) was profiled in a study of blood T cells in healthy people across ages. Using a J-beta primer mix together with a sample-barcoded 5' primer, a second PCR was run for about 7 to 12 cycles. TCRdb redid the calling of the 5' RACE reads with MiXCR, one entry per CDR3 protein. The sample shows some 1.8 million distinct CDR3 sequences, around 42% of them seen only once. The clonotype comes from a human donor in good health. The sequencing input was blood.

CDR3 region: CASAHITGYGYTF. DNA for the CDR3: TGTGCCAGCGCCCATATTACGGGCTATGGCTACACCTTC. The chain carries TRBV25-1 and TRBJ1-2; D not resolved. CDR1 and CDR2 from the germline V gene are MGHDK and SYGVNS. CDR3 length equals 13 residues. V was trimmed by 8 bases and J by 4 bases, leaving 14 bases between them.